The TCR beta chain under discussion was sequenced for a study of identical twins. A single record per CDR3 protein comes from TCRdb applying MiXCR to the 5' RACE reads. The table lists fewer than 900,000 distinct CDR3 sequences, 21% of them singletons. This sample also appeared in a second study, on T cells expressing NK-cell markers.

The source of this sequence is a woman aged 18-30 years in good health. Sequencing input: PBMCs.

This chain's CDR3 is CASSPSPAAFYEQYF. CDR3 coding DNA: TGCGCCAGCAGCCCCTCCCCGGCAGCCTTCTACGAGCAGTACTTC. This chain joins TRBV4-3 and TRBJ2-7; D is undetermined. Germline lookup yields CDR1 LGHNA and CDR2 YSLEER. Deletions cut 4 bases from V and 3 bases from J, with 16 bases between. The CDR3 loop spans 15 amino acids.